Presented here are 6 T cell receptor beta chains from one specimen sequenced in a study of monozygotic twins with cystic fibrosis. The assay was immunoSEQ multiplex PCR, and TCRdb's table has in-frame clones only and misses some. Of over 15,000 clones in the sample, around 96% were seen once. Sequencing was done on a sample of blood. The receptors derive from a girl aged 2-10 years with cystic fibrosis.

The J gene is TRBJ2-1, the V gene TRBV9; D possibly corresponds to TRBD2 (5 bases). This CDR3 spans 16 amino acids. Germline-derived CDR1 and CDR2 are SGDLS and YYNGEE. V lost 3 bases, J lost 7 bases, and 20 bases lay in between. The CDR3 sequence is CASSERGHGYVNEQFF. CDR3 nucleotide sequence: TGTGCCAGCAGCGAAAGAGGGCACGGATACGTGAATGAGCAGTTCTTC.

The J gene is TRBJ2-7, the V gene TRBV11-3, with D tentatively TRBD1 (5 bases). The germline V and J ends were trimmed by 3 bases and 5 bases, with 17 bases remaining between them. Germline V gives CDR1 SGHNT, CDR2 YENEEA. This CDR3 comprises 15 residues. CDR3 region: CASSFSLTETDEQYF. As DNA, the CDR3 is TGTGCCAGCAGCTTCAGTCTGACAGAAACCGACGAGCAGTACTTC. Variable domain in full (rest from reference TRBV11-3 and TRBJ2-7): EAGVVQSPRYKIIEKKQPVAFWCNPISGHNTLYWYLQNLGQGPELLIRYENEEAVDDSQLPKDRFSAERLKGVDSTLKIQPAELGDSAVYLCASSFSLTETDEQYFGPGTRLTVT.

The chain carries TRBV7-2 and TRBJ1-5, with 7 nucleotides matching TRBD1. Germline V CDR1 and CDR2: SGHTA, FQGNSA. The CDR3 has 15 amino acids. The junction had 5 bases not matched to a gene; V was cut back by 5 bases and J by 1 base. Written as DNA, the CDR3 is TGTGCCAGCAGCAACACAGGGGCGAGCAATCAGCCCCAGCATTTT. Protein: CASSNTGASNQPQHF.

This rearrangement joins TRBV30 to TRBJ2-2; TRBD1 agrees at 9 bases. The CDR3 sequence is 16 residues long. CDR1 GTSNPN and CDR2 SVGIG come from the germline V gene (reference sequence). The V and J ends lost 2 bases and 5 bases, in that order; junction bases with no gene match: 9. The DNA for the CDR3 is TGTGCCTGGAGTAAAACCGGACAGGGGCGGACCGGGGAGCTGTTTTTT. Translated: CAWSKTGQGRTGELFF.

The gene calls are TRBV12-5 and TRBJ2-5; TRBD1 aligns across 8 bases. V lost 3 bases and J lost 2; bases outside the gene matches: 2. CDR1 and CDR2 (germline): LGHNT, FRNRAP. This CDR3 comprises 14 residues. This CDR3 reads CASGFGQGQETQYF. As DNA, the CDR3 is TGTGCTAGTGGTTTCGGACAGGGACAAGAGACCCAGTACTTC.

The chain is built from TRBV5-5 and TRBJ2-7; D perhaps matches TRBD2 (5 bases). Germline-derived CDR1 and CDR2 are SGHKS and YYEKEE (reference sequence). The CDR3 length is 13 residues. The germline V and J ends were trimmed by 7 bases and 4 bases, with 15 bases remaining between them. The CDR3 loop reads CASSPGRGYEQYF. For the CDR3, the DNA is TGTGCCAGCTCACCCGGACGGGGATACGAGCAGTACTTC.